The 13 T cell receptor beta chains below were found in one sample sequenced in a study of blood T cells in healthy people across ages. Through a sample-barcoded 5' primer and a J-beta primer mix, a second PCR was run for roughly 6 to 11 cycles. TCRdb ran MiXCR on the 5' RACE reads and lists one entry per CDR3 protein. The sample consists of more than 750,000 distinct CDR3 sequences, about 27% of them appearing once. The data were also submitted as part of a second study, on T cells of mothers and their children.

Material: blood. Receptors were obtained from a woman aged 40 to 55 in good health.

The chain carries TRBV20-1 and TRBJ2-3, with 11 bases aligning to TRBD2. In germline, CDR1 is DFQATT, CDR2 SNEGSKA (reference sequence). Trimming cost V 2 bases and J 2 bases; bases outside gene matches: 3. The CDR3 is 15 amino acids. The CDR3 sequence is CSARLTSGATDTQYF. CDR3 sequence (DNA): TGCAGTGCTAGATTGACTAGCGGGGCCACAGATACGCAGTATTTT.

This clonotype has more than one count but fewer than ten. This sequence joins TRBV28 and TRBJ2-1, with TRBD2 identical over 14 bases. This CDR3 spans 16 amino acids. Germline CDR1 MDHEN, CDR2 SYDVKM. The ends lost 6 bases at V and 10 bases at J; junction bases unmatched: 11. CDR3 region: CASSLIGLAGGNEQFF. For the CDR3, the DNA is TGTGCCAGCAGCTTGATCGGACTAGCGGGGGGTAACGAGCAGTTCTTC.

To note about this clonotype: The junction and the germline gene differ at one end; a read error may be behind it. The J gene is TRBJ1-1, the V gene TRBV14, with D possibly TRBD1 on 5 matching bases. CDR3 length equals 13 residues. Germline CDR1 SGHDN, CDR2 FVKESK. CDR3 residues: CASNQRAGFEAFF. The CDR3 bases are TGTGCCAGCAACCAACGGGCAGGGTTTGAAGCTTTCTTT.

Here the CDR3 reads CASSRQGRLGNEQFF. The CDR3 DNA follows: TGTGCCAGCAGCCGACAGGGGCGTTTAGGAAATGAGCAGTTCTTC. J is TRBJ2-1 and V is TRBV7-8, with 8 bases aligning to TRBD1. V was pared by 5 bases and J by 7 bases, with 10 bases of the junction left unmatched. Germline CDR1 and CDR2: SGHVS and FQNEAQ. CDR3 length equals 15 residues.

This clonotype occurred a few times. The genes are TRBV5-1 and TRBJ2-3, with 9 bases aligning to TRBD2. The CDR3 contains 17 residues. The ends lost 1 base at V and 5 bases at J; junction bases unmatched: 11. Germline V lookup: CDR1 SGHRS, CDR2 YFSETQ. CDR3 loop: CASSLSLAGGPKDTQYF. CDR3 sequence (DNA): TGCGCCAGCAGCTTGAGCCTGGCGGGGGGGCCTAAAGATACGCAGTATTTT.

This clonotype has a handful of counts. V and J are TRBV27 and TRBJ1-1, with D possibly being TRBD1 (5 bases). The ends were cut back, 2 bases at V and 5 bases at J, with 15 bases in the middle. Germline V gives CDR1 MNHEY, CDR2 SMNVEV (reference sequence). This CDR3 has 15 amino acids. As DNA, the CDR3 is TGTGCCAGCAGTTTAGCTACGACAGTGTCAACTGAAGCTTTCTTT. Protein: CASSLATTVSTEAFF.

This clonotype showed up many times. CDR3 region: CASSPQEGDGYTF. CDR3 sequence (DNA): TGTGCCAGCTCACCACAGGAAGGGGATGGCTACACCTTC. This chain uses TRBV18 with TRBJ1-2; a possible D gene is TRBD1 (5 bases). The CDR3 spans 13 residues. From germline, CDR1 is KGHSH and CDR2 LQKENI. The V gene lost 1 base and the J gene lost 6 bases, with 9 bases spanning the gap.

As for this clonotype: No conserved phenylalanine or tryptophan is present at the end of the CDR3, so a read error is the likely explanation. The rearrangement uses TRBV12-3 or TRBV12-4 and TRBJ2-2; TRBD2 agrees at 7 bases. The CDR3 spans 15 residues. V lost 3 bases to trimming and J lost 6 bases; unmatched junction nucleotides: 7. CDR3 DNA sequence: TGTGCCAGCAGTTTTACCGGGGGAGGGGCCGGGGAGCTGTTTGTT. This translates into CASSFTGGGAGELFV.

There are a few counts of this clonotype. V gene TRBV7-9 combines with J gene TRBJ1-2, with unresolved D. The CDR3 is made up of 17 amino acids. Looked up from germline, CDR1 is SEHNR and CDR2 is FQNEAQ (reference sequence). V gave up 1 base and J gave up 2 bases, with 17 bases separating them. The CDR3: CASSLVAAQSKNYGYTF. In nucleotides, the CDR3 is TGTGCCAGCAGCTTAGTGGCCGCGCAGTCTAAGAACTATGGCTACACCTTC.

The rearrangement joins TRBV20-1 to TRBJ2-3; 9 bases are a match to TRBD2. The trim removed 3 bases at V and 3 bases at J, leaving 10 bases unmatched. The CDR3 has 16 amino acids. CDR1 and CDR2 from the germline V gene are DFQATT and SNEGSKA (reference sequence). The CDR3 coding sequence is TGCAGTGCTAGCGATCCCTGGGCGGGGGGGACAGATACGCAGTATTTT. This gives the protein CSASDPWAGGTDTQYF.

Many counts were recorded for this clonotype. V gene TRBV10-3 combines with J gene TRBJ2-1; the match to TRBD1 covers 7 bases. This CDR3 spans 14 amino acids. From germline, CDR1 is ENHRY and CDR2 SYGVKD. Trimming removed 7 bases from V and 7 bases from J; junction bases left unmatched: 10. The CDR3 region is CAITPTGPGNEQFF. The CDR3, as DNA: TGTGCCATCACCCCGACAGGGCCGGGTAATGAGCAGTTCTTC.

V and J are TRBV29-1 and TRBJ1-1; D is unresolved. This CDR3 has 15 residues. Trimming stripped 3 bases from V and 3 bases from J, with 17 bases between. Per germline, CDR1 SQVTM and CDR2 ANQGSEA. DNA for the CDR3: TGCAGCGTTGAGTGGTGGAGATCGCGAGACACTGAAGCTTTCTTT. This encodes CSVEWWRSRDTEAFF.

CDR3 sequence reads: CASSYGGSVAQYF. The CDR3 nucleotides read TGTGCCAGCAGTTACGGCGGTAGCGTGGCGCAGTATTTT. This sequence joins TRBV6-2 or TRBV6-3 and TRBJ2-3; possible D gene TRBD2, 5 bases. The CDR3 is 13 amino acids. CDR1 is MNHEY, CDR2 SVGEGT, per germline. Deletions cut 2 bases from V and 10 bases from J, with 13 bases between.